This record covers a single T cell receptor (beta chain). This sample is part of a study of control samples from healthy donors and cancer patients. Using immunoSEQ multiplex PCR, the repertoire was profiled, and TCRdb retains in-frame clones only, with some absent. The sample holds some 250,000 clones; almost 85% are singletons and the top ten take about 14%. This CDR3 comprises 17 residues. CDR1 SSHAT and CDR2 FNYEAQ come from the germline V gene (reference sequence). The V end was cut by 5 bases, the J end by 0 bases, with 18 bases between. The chain joins TRBV7-7 to TRBJ2-3; a possible D gene is TRBD1 (6 bases). The sample comprised PBMCs. The sequence was collected from a woman aged 60-70 years with lung cancer. The CDR3: CASSPLQQGTSTDTQYF. CDR3 nucleotide sequence: TGTGCCAGCAGCCCCCTCCAACAGGGAACTAGCACAGATACGCAGTATTTT.